These 5 T cell receptor beta chains were all obtained from the same sample, sequenced in a study of T cells in Graves' hyperthyroidism and ophthalmopathy. What was amplified from RNA transcripts were TCR beta CDR3 regions. During a first-round RT-PCR of the TCR CDR3, the HTBI primer set was used. Using its own MiXCR run on the multiplex PCR reads, TCRdb lists one record per CDR3 protein. Of approximately 520,000 distinct CDR3 sequences listed, approximately 24% are singletons. Input material: blood. These TCRs come from a woman in her twenties or thirties with Graves' ophthalmopathy.

This clonotype was recorded many times. This rearrangement joins TRBV20-1 to TRBJ2-7; no reliable D call. The germline gives CDR1 DFQATT, CDR2 SNEGSKA (reference sequence). The length of the CDR3 is 12 residues. Trimming took 4 bases from V and 0 from J, leaving 7 bases between them. The CDR3 DNA follows: TGCAGTGCTAAAGTGAGCTCCTACGAGCAGTACTTC. As protein: CSAKVSSYEQYF.

Comments on this clonotype: A read error may be the cause here, since a much bigger clone is one base away. The V and J genes are TRBV28 and TRBJ2-5; no clear D. Trimming removed 0 bases at V and 7 bases at J, with 12 bases between. CDR1 is MDHEN and CDR2 is SYDVKM in the germline V gene. This CDR3 region has 14 residues. CDR3 nucleotides: TGTGCCAGCAGTTTATGGGGCTCAAGTAGGACCCAGTACTTC. Translated: CASSLWGSSRTQYF.

This clonotype has a count of ten or more. The chain recombines TRBV2 with TRBJ1-2; no clear D gene. Germline V lookup: CDR1 SNHLY, CDR2 FYNNEI. The CDR3 consists of 13 residues. The V end lost 1 base, the J end lost 4 bases, and 7 bases lay between the germline ends. Here the CDR3 reads CASSEDPRYGYTF. CDR3 nucleotide sequence: TGTGCCAGCAGTGAAGACCCACGCTATGGCTACACCTTC.

Only a few counts were recorded for this clonotype. V usage is TRBV10-3 and J usage is TRBJ1-1, with D unresolved. CDR1 and CDR2 (germline): ENHRY, SYGVKD. The CDR3 covers 12 residues. V was shortened by 6 bases and J by 2 bases, with 7 bases between the two germline ends. DNA of the CDR3: TGTGCCATCAGGGAGGTTAACACTGAAGCTTTCTTT. This encodes CAIREVNTEAFF.

In its sample, this clonotype was seen many times. V usage is TRBV15 and J usage is TRBJ2-6, with TRBD1 identical over 8 bases. The CDR3 is 16 amino acids. Germline CDR1 LNHNV, CDR2 YYDKDF (reference sequence). V was pared by 3 bases and J by 4 bases, with 5 bases of the junction left unmatched. The DNA of the CDR3 is TGTGCCACCAGCAGGGACAGGGAGTCCGGGGCCAACGTCCTGACTTTC. This sequence encodes CATSRDRESGANVLTF. The full variable domain, in which reference TRBV15 and TRBJ2-6 provide the parts outside the CDR3, is DAMVIQNPRYQVTQFGKPVTLSCSQTLNHNVMYWYQQKSSQAPKLLFHYYDKDFNNEADTPDNFQSRRPNTSFCFLDIRSPGLGDTAMYLCATSRDRESGANVLTFGAGSRLTVL.